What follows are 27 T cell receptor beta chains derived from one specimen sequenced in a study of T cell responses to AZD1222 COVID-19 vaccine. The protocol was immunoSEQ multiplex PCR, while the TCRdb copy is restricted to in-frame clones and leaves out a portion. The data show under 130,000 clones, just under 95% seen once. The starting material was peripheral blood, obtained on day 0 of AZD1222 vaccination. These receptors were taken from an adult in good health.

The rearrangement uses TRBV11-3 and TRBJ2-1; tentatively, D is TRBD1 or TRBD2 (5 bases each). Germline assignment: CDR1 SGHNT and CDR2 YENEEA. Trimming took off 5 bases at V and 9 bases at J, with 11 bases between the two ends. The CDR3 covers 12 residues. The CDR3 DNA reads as TGTGCCAGCAGCCCGCGTGGGGGTGAGCAGTTCTTC. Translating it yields CASSPRGGEQFF.

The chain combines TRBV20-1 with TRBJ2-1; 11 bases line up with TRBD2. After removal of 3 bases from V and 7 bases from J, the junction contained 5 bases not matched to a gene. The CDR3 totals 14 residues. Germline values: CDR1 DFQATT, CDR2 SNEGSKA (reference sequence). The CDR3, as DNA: TGCAGTGCTAGTACTAGCGGGAGATGGAATGAGCAGTTCTTC. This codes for CSASTSGRWNEQFF.

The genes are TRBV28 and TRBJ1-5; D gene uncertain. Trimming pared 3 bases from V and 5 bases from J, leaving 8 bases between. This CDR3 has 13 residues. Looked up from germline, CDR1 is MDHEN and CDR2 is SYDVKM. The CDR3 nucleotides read TGTGCCAGCAGTTTCGGCACCGATCAGCCCCAGCATTTT. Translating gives CASSFGTDQPQHF.

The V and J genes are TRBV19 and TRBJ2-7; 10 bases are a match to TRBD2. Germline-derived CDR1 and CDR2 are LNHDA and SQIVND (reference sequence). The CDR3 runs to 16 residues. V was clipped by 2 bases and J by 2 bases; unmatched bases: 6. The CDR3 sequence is CASSISGGASPYEQYF. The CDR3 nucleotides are TGTGCCAGTAGTATAAGCGGGGGGGCCAGTCCCTACGAGCAGTACTTC.

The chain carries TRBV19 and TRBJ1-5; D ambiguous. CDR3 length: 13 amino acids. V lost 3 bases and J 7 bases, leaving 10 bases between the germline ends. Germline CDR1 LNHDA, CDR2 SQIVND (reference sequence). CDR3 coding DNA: TGTGCCAGTAGTATGTCTGTTCGGCAGCCCCAGCATTTT. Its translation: CASSMSVRQPQHF. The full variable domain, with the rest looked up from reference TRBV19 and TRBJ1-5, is DGGITQSPKYLFRKEGQNVTLSCEQNLNHDAMYWYRQDPGQGLRLIYYSQIVNDFQKGDIAEGYSVSREKKESFPLTVTSAQKNPTAFYLCASSMSVRQPQHFGDGTRLSIL.

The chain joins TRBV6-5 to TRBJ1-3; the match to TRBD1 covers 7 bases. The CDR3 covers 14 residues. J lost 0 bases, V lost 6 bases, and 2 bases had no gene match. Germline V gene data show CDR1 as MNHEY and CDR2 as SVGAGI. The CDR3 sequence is CASRRDSSGNTIYF. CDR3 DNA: TGTGCCAGCAGGAGGGACAGCTCTGGAAACACCATATATTTT.

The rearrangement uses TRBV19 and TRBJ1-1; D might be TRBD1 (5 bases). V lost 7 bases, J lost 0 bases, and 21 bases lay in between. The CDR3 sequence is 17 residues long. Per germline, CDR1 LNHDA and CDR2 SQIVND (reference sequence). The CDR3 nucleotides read TGTGCCAGTACCCCAACCGGCCAGGGCCTAATGAACACTGAAGCTTTCTTT. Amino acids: CASTPTGQGLMNTEAFF.

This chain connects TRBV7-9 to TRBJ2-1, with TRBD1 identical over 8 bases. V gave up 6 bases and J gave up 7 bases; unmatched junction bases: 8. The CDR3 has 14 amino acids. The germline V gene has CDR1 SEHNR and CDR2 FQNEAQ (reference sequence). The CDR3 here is CASRSGTGRNEQFF. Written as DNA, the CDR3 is TGTGCCAGCAGGTCCGGGACAGGTCGTAATGAGCAGTTCTTC. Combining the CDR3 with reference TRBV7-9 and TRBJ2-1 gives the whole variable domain DTGVSQNPRHKITKRGQNVTFRCDPISEHNRLYWYRQTLGQGPEFLTYFQNEAQLEKSRLLSDRFSAERPKGSFSTLEIQRTEQGDSAMYLCASRSGTGRNEQFFGPGTRLTVL.

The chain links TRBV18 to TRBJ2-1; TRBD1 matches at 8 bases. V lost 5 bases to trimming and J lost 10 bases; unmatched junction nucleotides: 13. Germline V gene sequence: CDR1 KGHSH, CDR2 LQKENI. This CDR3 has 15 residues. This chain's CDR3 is CASSSDRVGLGEQFF. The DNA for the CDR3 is TGTGCCAGCTCATCGGACAGGGTTGGGTTGGGGGAGCAGTTCTTC. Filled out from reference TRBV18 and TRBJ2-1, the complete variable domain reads NAGVMQNPRHLVRRRGQEARLRCSPMKGHSHVYWYRQLPEEGLKFMVYLQKENIIDESGMPKERFSAEFPKEGPSILRIQQVVRGDSAAYFCASSSDRVGLGEQFFGPGTRLTVL.

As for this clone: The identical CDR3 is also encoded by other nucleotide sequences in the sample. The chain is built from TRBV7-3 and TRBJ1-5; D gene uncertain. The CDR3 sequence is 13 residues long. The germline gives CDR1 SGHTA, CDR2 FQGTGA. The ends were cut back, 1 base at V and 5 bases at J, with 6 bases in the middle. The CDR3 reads CASSLNRDQPQHF. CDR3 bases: TGTGCCAGCAGCTTAAACCGAGATCAGCCCCAGCATTTT.

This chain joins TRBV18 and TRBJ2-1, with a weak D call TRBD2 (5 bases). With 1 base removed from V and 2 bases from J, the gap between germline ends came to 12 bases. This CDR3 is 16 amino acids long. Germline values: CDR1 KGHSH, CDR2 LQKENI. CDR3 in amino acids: CASSPRSGSPYNEQFF. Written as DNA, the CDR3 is TGTGCCAGCTCACCACGGAGCGGAAGCCCCTACAATGAGCAGTTCTTC. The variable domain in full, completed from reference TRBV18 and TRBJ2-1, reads NAGVMQNPRHLVRRRGQEARLRCSPMKGHSHVYWYRQLPEEGLKFMVYLQKENIIDESGMPKERFSAEFPKEGPSILRIQQVVRGDSAAYFCASSPRSGSPYNEQFFGPGTRLTVL.

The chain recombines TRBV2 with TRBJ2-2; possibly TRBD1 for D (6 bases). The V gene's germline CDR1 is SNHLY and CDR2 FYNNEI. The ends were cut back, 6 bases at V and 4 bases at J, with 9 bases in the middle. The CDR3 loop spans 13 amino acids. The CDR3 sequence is CASREQGTGELFF. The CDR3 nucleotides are TGTGCCAGCAGGGAACAGGGCACCGGGGAGCTGTTTTTT. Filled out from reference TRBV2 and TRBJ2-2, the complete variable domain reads EPEVTQTPSHQVTQMGQEVILRCVPISNHLYFYWYRQILGQKVEFLVSFYNNEISEKSEIFDDQFSVERPDGSNFTLKIRSTKLEDSAMYFCASREQGTGELFFGEGSRLTVL.

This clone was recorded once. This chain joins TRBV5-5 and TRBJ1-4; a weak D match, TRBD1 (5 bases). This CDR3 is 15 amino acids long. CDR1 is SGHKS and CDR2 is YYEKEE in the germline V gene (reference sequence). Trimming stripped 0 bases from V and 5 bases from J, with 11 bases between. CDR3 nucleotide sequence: TGTGCCAGCAGCTTGGCGGCAGGGCCGAATGAAAAACTGTTTTTT. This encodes CASSLAAGPNEKLFF.

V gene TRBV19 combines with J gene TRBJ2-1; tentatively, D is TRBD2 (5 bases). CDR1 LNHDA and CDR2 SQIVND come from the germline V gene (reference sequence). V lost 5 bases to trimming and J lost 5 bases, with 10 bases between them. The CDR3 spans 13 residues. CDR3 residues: CASSLGADNEQFF. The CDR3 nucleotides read TGTGCCAGTAGTCTGGGAGCGGACAATGAGCAGTTCTTC.

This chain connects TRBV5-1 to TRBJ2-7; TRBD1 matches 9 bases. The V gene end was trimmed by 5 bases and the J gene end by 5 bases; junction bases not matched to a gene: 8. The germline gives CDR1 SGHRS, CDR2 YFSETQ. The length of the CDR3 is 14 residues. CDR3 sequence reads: CASSSGQGRNEQYF. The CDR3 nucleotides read TGCGCCAGCAGTTCAGGACAGGGGAGGAACGAGCAGTACTTC.

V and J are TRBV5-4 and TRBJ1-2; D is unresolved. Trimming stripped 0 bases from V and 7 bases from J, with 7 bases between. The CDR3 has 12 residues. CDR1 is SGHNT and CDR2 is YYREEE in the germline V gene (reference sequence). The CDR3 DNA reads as TGTGCCAGCAGCTTGGGTGATGGTGGCTACACCTTC. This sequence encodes CASSLGDGGYTF.

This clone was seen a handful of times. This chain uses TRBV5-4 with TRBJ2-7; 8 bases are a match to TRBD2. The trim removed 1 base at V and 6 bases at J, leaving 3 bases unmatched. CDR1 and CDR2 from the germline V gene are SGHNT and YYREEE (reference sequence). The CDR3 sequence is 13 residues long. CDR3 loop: CASSLREGREQYF. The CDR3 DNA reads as TGTGCCAGCAGCTTGCGGGAGGGCCGCGAGCAGTACTTC.

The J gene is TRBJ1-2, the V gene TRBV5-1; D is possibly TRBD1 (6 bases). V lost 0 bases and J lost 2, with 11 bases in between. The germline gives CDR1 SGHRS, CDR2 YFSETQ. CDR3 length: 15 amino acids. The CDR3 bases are TGCGCCAGCAGCTTGGGTGGACAGTCAAACTATGGCTACACCTTC. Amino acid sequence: CASSLGGQSNYGYTF.

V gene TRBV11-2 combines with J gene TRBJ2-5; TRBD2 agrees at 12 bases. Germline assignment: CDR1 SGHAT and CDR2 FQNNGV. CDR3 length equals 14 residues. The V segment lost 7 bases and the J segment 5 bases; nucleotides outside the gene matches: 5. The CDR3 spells CASKLAGGQETQYF. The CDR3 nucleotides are TGTGCCAGCAAACTAGCGGGAGGTCAGGAGACCCAGTACTTC.

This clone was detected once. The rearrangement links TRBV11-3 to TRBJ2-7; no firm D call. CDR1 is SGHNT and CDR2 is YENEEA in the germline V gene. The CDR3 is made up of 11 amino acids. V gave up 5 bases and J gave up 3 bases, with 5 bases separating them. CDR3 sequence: CASSEHYEQYF. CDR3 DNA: TGTGCCAGCAGCGAACACTACGAGCAGTACTTC.

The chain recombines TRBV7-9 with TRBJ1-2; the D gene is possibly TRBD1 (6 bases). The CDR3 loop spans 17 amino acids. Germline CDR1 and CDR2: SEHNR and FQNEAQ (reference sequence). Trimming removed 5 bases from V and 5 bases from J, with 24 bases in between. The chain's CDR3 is CASSPVVRRGNLYGYTF. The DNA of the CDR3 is TGTGCCAGCAGCCCCGTGGTTCGCAGGGGAAATTTGTATGGCTACACCTTC. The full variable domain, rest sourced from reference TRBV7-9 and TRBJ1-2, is DTGVSQNPRHKITKRGQNVTFRCDPISEHNRLYWYRQTLGQGPEFLTYFQNEAQLEKSRLLSDRFSAERPKGSFSTLEIQRTEQGDSAMYLCASSPVVRRGNLYGYTFGSGTRLTVV.

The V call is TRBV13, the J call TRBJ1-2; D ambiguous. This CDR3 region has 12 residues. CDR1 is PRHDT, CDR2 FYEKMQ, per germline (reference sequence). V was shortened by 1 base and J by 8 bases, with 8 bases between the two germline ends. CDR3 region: CASSLDMGGYTF. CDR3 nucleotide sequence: TGTGCCAGCAGCTTAGACATGGGCGGCTACACCTTC.

CDR3 DNA: TGTGCTAGTGGTCTCCCGGGACTAGAGATTTACAATGAGCAGTTCTTC. It yields the protein CASGLPGLEIYNEQFF. The chain recombines TRBV12-5 with TRBJ2-1; 8 nucleotides align to TRBD2. Unmatched junction bases numbered 10, after V lost 5 bases and J lost 4 bases. The CDR3 spans 16 residues. CDR1 is LGHNT, CDR2 FRNRAP, per germline.

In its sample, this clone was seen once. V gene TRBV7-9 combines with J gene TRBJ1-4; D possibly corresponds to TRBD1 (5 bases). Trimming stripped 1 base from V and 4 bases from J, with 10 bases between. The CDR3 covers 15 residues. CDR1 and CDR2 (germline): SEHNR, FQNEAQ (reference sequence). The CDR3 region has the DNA TGTGCCAGCAGCTTAGTCCAGGGAGATAATGAAAAACTGTTTTTT. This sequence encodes CASSLVQGDNEKLFF.

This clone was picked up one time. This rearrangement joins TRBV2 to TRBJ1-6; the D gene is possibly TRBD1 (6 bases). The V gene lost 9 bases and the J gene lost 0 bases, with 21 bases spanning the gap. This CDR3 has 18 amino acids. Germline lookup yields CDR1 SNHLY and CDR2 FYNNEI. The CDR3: CASTLETTGSSYNSPLHF. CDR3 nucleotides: TGTGCCAGTACCCTGGAAACGACAGGTTCCTCCTATAATTCACCCCTCCACTTT.

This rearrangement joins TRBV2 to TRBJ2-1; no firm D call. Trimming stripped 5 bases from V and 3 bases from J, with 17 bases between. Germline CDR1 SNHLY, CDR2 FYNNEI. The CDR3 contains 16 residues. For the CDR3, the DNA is TGTGCCAGCAGTCAAATACTAATTTGGGACTACAATGAGCAGTTCTTC. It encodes CASSQILIWDYNEQFF.

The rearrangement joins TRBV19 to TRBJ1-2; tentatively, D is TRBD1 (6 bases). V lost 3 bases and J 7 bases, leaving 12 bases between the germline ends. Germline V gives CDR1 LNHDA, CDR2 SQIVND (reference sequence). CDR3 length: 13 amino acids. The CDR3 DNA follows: TGTGCCAGTAGTATGGGACACGGGGGTGGCTACACCTTC. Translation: CASSMGHGGGYTF.